The 19 T cell receptor beta chains presented below share a single source sample, sequenced in a study of T cells in Graves' hyperthyroidism and ophthalmopathy. TCR beta CDR3 regions were amplified from RNA transcripts. Primed by the HTBI set, a first-round RT-PCR was run on the TCR CDR3. TCRdb re-analysed the multiplex PCR reads in MiXCR, keeping a single row per CDR3 protein. Of 550,000 to 800,000 distinct CDR3 sequences listed, approximately 15% were seen once; the top ten hold around 16%. The material sequenced was blood. The receptors shown here come from a man aged 45-60 years with Graves' hyperthyroidism.

This clonotype was detected many times. The chain employs TRBV7-9 and TRBJ2-7; TRBD1 aligns across 11 bases. Germline lookup yields CDR1 SEHNR and CDR2 FQNEAQ (reference sequence). The CDR3 length is 16 residues. V shed 5 bases, J shed 7 bases, and the junction held 13 bases outside the gene matches. CDR3 in amino acids: CASSPPPGQGGGEQYF. CDR3 sequence (DNA): TGTGCCAGCAGCCCCCCTCCGGGACAGGGGGGGGGGGAGCAGTACTTC.

This clonotype was seen a handful of times. V and J are TRBV18 and TRBJ2-5, with TRBD2 matching 12 bases. V trimming: 3 bases; J trimming: 7 bases; junction bases outside the gene matches: 9. The germline V gene has CDR1 KGHSH and CDR2 LQKENI. This CDR3 comprises 16 residues. This CDR3 reads CASSPSGLAGTGTQYF. The CDR3 DNA sequence: TGTGCCAGCTCACCCTCTGGACTAGCGGGGACGGGGACCCAGTACTTC. Supplemented by reference TRBV18 and TRBJ2-5, the full variable domain reads NAGVMQNPRHLVRRRGQEARLRCSPMKGHSHVYWYRQLPEEGLKFMVYLQKENIIDESGMPKERFSAEFPKEGPSILRIQQVVRGDSAAYFCASSPSGLAGTGTQYFGPGTRLLVL.

The V and J genes are TRBV20-1 and TRBJ2-3; D possibly corresponds to TRBD1 (6 bases). Trimming cost V 2 bases and J 2 bases, with 8 bases left between them. The CDR3 covers 13 residues. Germline V CDR1 and CDR2: DFQATT, SNEGSKA (reference sequence). The CDR3 reads CSARWDITDTQYF. The CDR3 nucleotides read TGCAGTGCTAGATGGGACATCACAGATACGCAGTATTTT.

J is TRBJ1-5 and V is TRBV30; 7 nucleotides align to TRBD1. Trimming took 4 bases from V and 0 from J; bases not matched to a gene: 9. There are 16 residues in the CDR3. Germline CDR1 is GTSNPN and CDR2 is SVGIG (reference sequence). CDR3 sequence (DNA): TGTGCCTGGATAAGGGACAGTCCACCTAGCAATCAGCCCCAGCATTTT. Encoded protein: CAWIRDSPPSNQPQHF. Looking up the rest from reference TRBV30 and TRBJ1-5 gives the full variable domain: SQTIHQWPATLVQPVGSPLSLECTVEGTSNPNLYWYRQAAGRGLQLLFYSVGIGQISSEVPQNLSASRPQDRQFILSSKKLLLSDSGFYLCAWIRDSPPSNQPQHFGDGTRLSIL.

This clonotype appeared a few times. The chain is built from TRBV6-2 or TRBV6-3 and TRBJ2-3; possibly TRBD1 for D (6 bases). Trimming cost V 7 bases and J 4 bases, with 9 bases left between them. Germline values: CDR1 MNHEY, CDR2 SVGEGT. The CDR3 has 12 amino acids. DNA of the CDR3: TGTGCCAGCAACAGGGCCGCAGATACGCAGTATTTT. It specifies CASNRAADTQYF.

In its sample, this clonotype was seen many times. The chain has TRBV12-3 or TRBV12-4 and TRBJ1-1; 8 bases are a match to TRBD1. V shed 1 base, J shed 0 bases, and the junction held 10 bases outside the gene matches. The CDR3 covers 18 residues. CDR3 in amino acids: CASSLVAGTGLMNTEAFF. CDR3 DNA sequence: TGTGCCAGCAGTTTAGTGGCCGGGACAGGATTAATGAACACTGAAGCTTTCTTT.

In its sample, this clonotype was seen many times. V usage is TRBV7-9 and J usage is TRBJ2-3; 8 nucleotides match TRBD1. CDR1 and CDR2 (germline): SEHNR, FQNEAQ (reference sequence). Unmatched junction bases numbered 6, after V lost 7 bases and J lost 0 bases. This CDR3 contains 15 residues. The CDR3 loop reads CASIRTGYSTDTQYF. The CDR3 DNA sequence: TGTGCCAGCATCCGGACAGGGTATAGCACAGATACGCAGTATTTT. The full variable domain, its missing parts supplied by reference TRBV7-9 and TRBJ2-3, is DTGVSQNPRHKITKRGQNVTFRCDPISEHNRLYWYRQTLGQGPEFLTYFQNEAQLEKSRLLSDRFSAERPKGSFSTLEIQRTEQGDSAMYLCASIRTGYSTDTQYFGPGTRLTVL.

This clonotype has only a few counts. J is TRBJ1-2 and V is TRBV6-2 or TRBV6-3; weak D call: TRBD1 (5 bases). Germline V gene lookup returns CDR1 MNHEY and CDR2 SVGEGT. The CDR3 has 14 amino acids. The CDR3 coding sequence is TGTGCATGCACTCCCGGGACCCACTACTATGGCTACACCTTC. Its protein product is CACTPGTHYYGYTF.

This clonotype was detected a few times. V is TRBV5-5 and J is TRBJ2-7, with TRBD2 identical over 7 bases. This CDR3 region has 15 residues. The trim removed 0 bases at V and 3 bases at J, leaving 6 bases unmatched. Germline CDR1 and CDR2: SGHKS and YYEKEE (reference sequence). CDR3 loop: CASSLGPGTNYEQYF. Here the CDR3 DNA reads TGTGCCAGCAGCTTGGGGCCCGGGACTAACTACGAGCAGTACTTC.

Comment on this clonotype: A read error may account for a junction end that differs from germline. J is TRBJ2-3 and V is TRBV6-2 or TRBV6-3; D may match TRBD1 or TRBD2 (5 bases each). This CDR3 has 14 amino acids. Germline lookup yields CDR1 MNHEY and CDR2 SVGEGT. The CDR3 loop is CASISGASTGTQYF. The CDR3 coding sequence is TGTGCCAGCATCTCGGGCGCTAGCACAGGTACGCAGTATTTT.

This chain uses TRBV6-5 with TRBJ2-3, with 10 bases that match TRBD2. This CDR3 spans 18 amino acids. Per germline, CDR1 MNHEY and CDR2 SVGAGI. The J segment lost 0 bases and the V segment lost 2 bases, leaving 8 bases of the junction unmatched. DNA of the CDR3: TGTGCCAGCAGTTACCACCGGACTAGCGGATTGAGCACAGATACGCAGTATTTT. Protein: CASSYHRTSGLSTDTQYF.

This clonotype was seen more than once but under ten times. V is TRBV10-2 and J is TRBJ2-7; tentative D call: TRBD1 (6 bases). CDR1 is WSHSY, CDR2 SAAADI, per germline. V lost 4 bases to trimming and J lost 5 bases, with 18 bases between them. This CDR3 contains 15 residues. This CDR3 reads CASSGLQGPRDEQYF. The DNA for the CDR3 is TGCGCCAGCAGTGGGTTACAGGGTCCACGAGACGAGCAGTACTTC.

This clonotype was detected many times. The V gene is TRBV12-3 or TRBV12-4, the J gene TRBJ1-1, with D unclear. Trimming removed 6 bases at V and 11 bases at J, with 13 bases between. The CDR3 is made up of 11 amino acids. CDR3 amino acids: CASRTPTTAFF. The CDR3 region has the DNA TGTGCCAGCAGGACACCCACGACGGCTTTCTTT.

This clonotype was seen ten or more times. The rearrangement uses TRBV20-1 and TRBJ2-7; 8 bases match TRBD1. This CDR3 has 13 residues. V shed 5 bases, J shed 2 bases, and the junction held 5 bases outside the gene matches. CDR1 and CDR2 from the germline V gene are DFQATT and SNEGSKA (reference sequence). CDR3 coding DNA: TGCAGTGCTCTGGACAGGGCAACCTACGAGCAGTACTTC. It specifies CSALDRATYEQYF.

In its sample, this clonotype was seen many times. The rearrangement uses TRBV3-1 and TRBJ2-1; D gene uncertain. The CDR3 totals 11 residues. Trimming took off 6 bases at V and 3 bases at J, with 3 bases between the two ends. Germline V gene sequence: CDR1 LGHDT, CDR2 YNNKEL (reference sequence). DNA for the CDR3: TGTGCCAGCAGTGACTACAATGAGCAGTTCTTC. This codes for CASSDYNEQFF.

V usage is TRBV20-1 and J usage is TRBJ2-5, with D maybe TRBD2 (6 bases). The V gene lost 5 bases and the J gene lost 5 bases, with 15 bases spanning the gap. The CDR3 has 13 amino acids. The germline V gene has CDR1 DFQATT and CDR2 SNEGSKA (reference sequence). CDR3 DNA: TGCAGTGCTCGTGCACTAGCTGGGGAGACCCAGTACTTC. Translation gives CSARALAGETQYF.

This clonotype has just a few counts. The V call is TRBV27, the J call TRBJ2-5; the D gene is possibly TRBD1 (6 bases). The CDR3 runs 11 residues. V was pared by 6 bases and J by 10 bases, with 12 bases between. Germline loops: CDR1 MNHEY, CDR2 SMNVEV (reference sequence). CDR3 region: CASSTGYRQYF. In DNA form, the CDR3 reads TGTGCCAGCAGCACAGGGTATCGCCAGTACTTC.

CDR3 amino acids: CATSRDSNRGTEQFF. CDR3 DNA sequence: TGTGCCACCAGCAGAGATTCTAACAGGGGCACTGAGCAGTTCTTC. The V gene is TRBV15, the J gene TRBJ2-1; 7 bases line up with TRBD1. With 0 bases clipped from V and 9 bases from J, the junction kept 8 bases outside the gene matches. In germline, CDR1 is LNHNV, CDR2 YYDKDF (reference sequence). The CDR3 sequence is 15 residues long. The full variable domain, rest sourced from reference TRBV15 and TRBJ2-1, is DAMVIQNPRYQVTQFGKPVTLSCSQTLNHNVMYWYQQKSSQAPKLLFHYYDKDFNNEADTPDNFQSRRPNTSFCFLDIRSPGLGDTAMYLCATSRDSNRGTEQFFGPGTRLTVL.

This clonotype has only a few counts. CDR3 sequence (DNA): TGTGCCAGCAGCCCCCGACTTGCGGGGCGCGTCACCTTC. This encodes CASSPRLAGRVTF. V is TRBV14 and J is TRBJ1-2; maybe TRBD1 (5 bases). The CDR3 has 13 amino acids. CDR1 and CDR2 from the germline V gene are SGHDN and FVKESK. V was clipped by 4 bases and J by 13 bases, with 19 bases between them.